This T cell receptor beta chain is from a study of post-analysis software for immune sequencing data. Findings and caveats of the study: Those with multiple sclerosis, the patient group, showed significantly lower normalized Chao1 diversity than controls. With F measure, samples from one preparation batch clustered together strongly. In patients, TRBV5-6, TRBV5-1 and TRBV20-1 belonged to five TRBV segments found more frequently than in controls.

Concerning this clonotype: The antigen is not known.

The TCR beta cDNA libraries contained unique molecular identifiers. Around 500,000 cDNA molecules were obtained per 1 to 10 million input T cells. TCRdb used MiXCR to reprocess the PCR reads, holding one entry per CDR3 protein. The sample yields about 820,000 distinct CDR3 sequences, about 50% seen once. The germline gives CDR1 MNHNS, CDR2 SASEGT. The V gene lost 6 bases and the J gene lost 2 bases, with 14 bases spanning the gap. The CDR3 consists of 15 residues. Input material: blood. The receptor's source is a girl between 5 and 17 years old with multiple sclerosis. The chain carries TRBV6-1 and TRBJ2-4, with D perhaps matching TRBD1 or TRBD2 (5 bases each). CDR3 residues: CASRGVSGSKNIQYF. The CDR3 DNA reads as TGTGCCAGCAGGGGGGTCAGCGGCTCCAAAAACATTCAGTACTTC.